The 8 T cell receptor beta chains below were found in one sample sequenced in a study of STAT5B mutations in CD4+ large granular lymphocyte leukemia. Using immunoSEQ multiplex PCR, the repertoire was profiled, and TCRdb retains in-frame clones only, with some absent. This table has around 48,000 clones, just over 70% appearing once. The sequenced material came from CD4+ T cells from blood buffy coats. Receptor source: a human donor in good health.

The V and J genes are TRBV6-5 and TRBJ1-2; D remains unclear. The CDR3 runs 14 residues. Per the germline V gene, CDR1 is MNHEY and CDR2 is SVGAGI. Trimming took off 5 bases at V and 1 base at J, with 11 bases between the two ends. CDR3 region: CASSDRIDNYGYTF. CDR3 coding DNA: TGTGCCAGCAGTGACCGAATCGATAACTATGGCTACACCTTC.

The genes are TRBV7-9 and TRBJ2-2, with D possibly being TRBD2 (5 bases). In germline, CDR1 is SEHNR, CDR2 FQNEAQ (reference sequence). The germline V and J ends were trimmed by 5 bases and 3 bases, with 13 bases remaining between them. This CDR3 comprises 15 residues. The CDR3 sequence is CASSLRQRDTGELFF. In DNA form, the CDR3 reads TGTGCCAGCAGCCTTCGGCAGAGGGACACCGGGGAGCTGTTTTTT.

CDR3: CASSMTEVDTEAFF. CDR3 bases: TGTGCCAGCTCGATGACAGAGGTAGACACTGAAGCTTTCTTT. The chain uses TRBV18 and TRBJ1-1; D perhaps matches TRBD1 (5 bases). Germline V gives CDR1 KGHSH, CDR2 LQKENI. Trimming pared 6 bases from V and 3 bases from J, leaving 14 bases between. The CDR3 totals 14 residues.

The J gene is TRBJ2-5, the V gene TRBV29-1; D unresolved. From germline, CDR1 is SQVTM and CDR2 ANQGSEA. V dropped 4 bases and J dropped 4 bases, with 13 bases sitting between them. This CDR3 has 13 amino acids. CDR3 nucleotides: TGCAGCGTTGCGAGTGGGTCGGGAGAGACCCAGTACTTC. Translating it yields CSVASGSGETQYF.

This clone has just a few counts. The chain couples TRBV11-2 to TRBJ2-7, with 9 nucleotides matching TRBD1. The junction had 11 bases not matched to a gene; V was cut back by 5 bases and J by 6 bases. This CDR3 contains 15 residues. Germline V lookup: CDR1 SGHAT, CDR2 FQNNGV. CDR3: CASSMFGDRASEQYV. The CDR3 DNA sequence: TGTGCCAGCAGCATGTTCGGGGACAGGGCATCCGAGCAGTACGTC.

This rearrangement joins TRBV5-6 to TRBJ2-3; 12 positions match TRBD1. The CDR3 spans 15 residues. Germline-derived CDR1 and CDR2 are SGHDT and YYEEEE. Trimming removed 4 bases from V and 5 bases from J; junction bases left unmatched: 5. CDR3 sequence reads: CASSTGTGGIDTQYF. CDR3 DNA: TGTGCCAGCAGCACAGGGACAGGGGGCATAGATACGCAGTATTTT.

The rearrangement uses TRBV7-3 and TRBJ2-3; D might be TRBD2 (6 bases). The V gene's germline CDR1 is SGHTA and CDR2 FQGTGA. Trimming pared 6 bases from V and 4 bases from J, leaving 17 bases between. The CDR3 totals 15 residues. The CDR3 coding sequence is TGTGCCAGCAGTCTGGGGCCGACTAGTTCAGATACGCAGTATTTT. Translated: CASSLGPTSSDTQYF.

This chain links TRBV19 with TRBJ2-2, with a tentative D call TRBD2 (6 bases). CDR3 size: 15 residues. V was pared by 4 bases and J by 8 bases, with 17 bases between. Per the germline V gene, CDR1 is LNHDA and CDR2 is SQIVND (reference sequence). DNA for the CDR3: TGTGCCAGTAGTAGCGGGGACGGAGGGAAAGGGGAGCTGTTTTTT. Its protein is CASSSGDGGKGELFF.